This T cell receptor (beta chain) derives from a study of shared clonotypes between healthy human individuals. Findings of the study overall: Rarefaction indicated that sorted-subset sequencing remained incomplete although depth was large.

Positively selected for CCR7, the CD45RO-negative cells used as naive CD8 cells excluded terminally differentiated effector memory CD45RA+ cells. Some clones are missing from TCRdb's copy, which holds only in-frame ones; the method was immunoSEQ multiplex PCR. The data contain 2 million to 2.5 million clones, about 95% of them singletons. Germline V gene sequence: CDR1 SNHLY, CDR2 FYNNEI. Trimming left V 8 bases short and J 7 bases short, with 15 bases between. This CDR3 spans 12 amino acids. As to this clone: Its antigen is still unknown.

The source material was naive CD8+ T cells sorted from blood. This clonotype was sampled from a man aged 18 to 29 in good health. J is TRBJ2-7 and V is TRBV2, with a tentative D call TRBD1 (7 bases). The CDR3 bases are TGTGCCAGCGATGGACAGGACTATGAGCAGTACTTC. It specifies CASDGQDYEQYF.